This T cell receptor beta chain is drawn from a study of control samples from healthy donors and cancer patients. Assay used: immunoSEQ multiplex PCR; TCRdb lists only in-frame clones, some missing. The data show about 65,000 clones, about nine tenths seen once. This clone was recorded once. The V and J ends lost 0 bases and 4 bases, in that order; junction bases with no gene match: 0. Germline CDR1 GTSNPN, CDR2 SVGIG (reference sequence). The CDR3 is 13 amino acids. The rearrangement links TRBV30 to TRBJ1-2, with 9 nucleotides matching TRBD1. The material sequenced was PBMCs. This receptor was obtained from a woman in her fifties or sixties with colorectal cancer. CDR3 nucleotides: TGTGCCTGGAGTGTACAGGGGGCCTATGGCTACACCTTC. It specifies CAWSVQGAYGYTF.